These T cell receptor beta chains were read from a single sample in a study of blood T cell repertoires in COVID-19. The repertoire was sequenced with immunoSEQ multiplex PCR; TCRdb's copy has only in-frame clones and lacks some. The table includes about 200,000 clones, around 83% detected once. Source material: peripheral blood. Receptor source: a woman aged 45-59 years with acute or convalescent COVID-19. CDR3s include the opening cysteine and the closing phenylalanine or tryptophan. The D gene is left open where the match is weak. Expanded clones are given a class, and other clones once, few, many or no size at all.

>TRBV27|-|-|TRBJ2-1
TGTGCCAGCAGTTTCCAGCGCCCCCTTCACAATGAGCAGTTCTTC
CASSFQRPLHNEQFF
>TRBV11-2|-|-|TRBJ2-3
TGTGCCAGCAGCTTTGAGGGCCCGCAGTATTTT
CASSFEGPQYF
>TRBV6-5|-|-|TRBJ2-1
TGTGCCAGCAGTTACTTGGCGGGCCACTCCTACAATGAGCAGTTCTTC
CASSYLAGHSYNEQFF
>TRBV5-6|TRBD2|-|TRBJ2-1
TGTGCCACCCACCGGGGGGGGGTGGGTGCCCTATACAATGAGCAGTTCTTC
CATHRGGVGALYNEQFF
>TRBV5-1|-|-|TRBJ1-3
TGCGCCAGCAGCTTGGTAGCCTCTGGAAACACCATATATTTT
CASSLVASGNTIYF
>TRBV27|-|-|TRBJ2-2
TGTGCCAGCAGTTTATTAGCAGCCACCGGGGAGCTGTTTTTT
CASSLLAATGELFF
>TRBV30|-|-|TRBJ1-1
TGTGCCTGGAACGGGGGGGTTGAAGCTTTCTTT
CAWNGGVEAFF
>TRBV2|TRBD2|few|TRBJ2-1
TGTGCCAGCAGTTACCTAGCGGGGTGGGGGAATGAGCAGTTCTTC
CASSYLAGWGNEQFF
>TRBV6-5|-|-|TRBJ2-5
TGTGCCAGCAGGGTTAGAAAGACCCAGTACTTC
CASRVRKTQYF
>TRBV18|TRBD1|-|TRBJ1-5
TGTGCCAGCTCACCAGACAGGGATCAGCCCCAGCATTTT
CASSPDRDQPQHF
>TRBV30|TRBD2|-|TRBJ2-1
TGTGCCTGGAGTTGGGGACTAGCCGGCAGGGATGAGCAGTTCTTC
CAWSWGLAGRDEQFF
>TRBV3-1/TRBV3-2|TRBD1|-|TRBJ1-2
TGTGCCAGCAGCCATACCGACAGGGGAGCCGATGGCTACACCTTC
CASSHTDRGADGYTF
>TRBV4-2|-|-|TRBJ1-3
TGTGCCAGCAGCCAAGATCGGAGCGTGGCCGCTGGAAACACCATATATTTT
CASSQDRSVAAGNTIYF
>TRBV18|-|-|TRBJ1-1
TGTGCCAGCTCACCAGGGGGCCTGTGGAACACTGAAGCTTTCTTT
CASSPGGLWNTEAFF
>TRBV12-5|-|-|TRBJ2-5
TGTGCTAGTGGTTTGGTAGGAGGAGAGACCCAGTACTTC
CASGLVGGETQYF
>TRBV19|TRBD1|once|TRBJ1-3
TGTGCCAGTAGTAACACCGACAGGGTTGGAAACACCATATATTTT
CASSNTDRVGNTIYF
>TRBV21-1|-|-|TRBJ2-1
TGTGCCAGCAGCAAAGCGCTGCTCGGGAGTGACAATGAGCAGTTCTTC
CASSKALLGSDNEQFF
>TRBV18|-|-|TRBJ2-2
TGTGCCAGCTCACCAACGGGGGATACCGGGGAGCTGTTTTTT
CASSPTGDTGELFF
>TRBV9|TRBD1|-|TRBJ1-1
TGTGCCAGCAGCGCCATACTGTGGGGACAGGGGGCGAACACTGAAGCTTTCTTT
CASSAILWGQGANTEAFF
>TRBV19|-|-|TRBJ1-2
TGTGCCAGTAACGATGTCCGAGGACTCAACTATGGCTACACCTTC
CASNDVRGLNYGYTF
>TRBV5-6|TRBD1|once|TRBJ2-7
TGTGCCAGCAGCTCTATCGGGACAGGCACCTACGAGCAGTACTTC
CASSSIGTGTYEQYF
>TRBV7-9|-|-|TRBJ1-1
TGTGCCAGCCGGGAACACACTGAAGCTTTCTTT
CASREHTEAFF
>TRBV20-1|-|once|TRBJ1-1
TGCAGTGCTAGTGATCGGGGATCCAGAACAGCTTTCTTT
CSASDRGSRTAFF
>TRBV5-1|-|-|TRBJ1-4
TGCGCCAGCAGCTTGGGACAGTTTAATGAAAAACTGTTTTTT
CASSLGQFNEKLFF
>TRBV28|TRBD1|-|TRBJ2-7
TGTGCCAGCAGTTTACGCCAGACAGGGGGCAAATTCTACTACGAGCAGTACTTC
CASSLRQTGGKFYYEQYF
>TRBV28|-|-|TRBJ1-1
TGTGCCAGCAGTCTTTCGAACACTGAAGCTTTCTTT
CASSLSNTEAFF
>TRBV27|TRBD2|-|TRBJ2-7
TGTGCCAGCAGTACCCTATCTAGCGGGGGGTCCTACGAGCAGTACTTC
CASSTLSSGGSYEQYF
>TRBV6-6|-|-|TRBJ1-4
TGTGCCAGCAGTTACAAGAGGACTAATGAAAAACTGTTTTTT
CASSYKRTNEKLFF